Sequencing of this TCR beta chain was carried out in a study of T-cell reconstitution after alpha-beta-depleted transplantation in children. General study findings and limits: There were reportedly several hundred expanded graft clones from which alpha-beta T cells came about two months after transplant. The main origin of T-cell counts and diversity one year after transplant was newly produced T cells. Surviving recipient cells, namely T cells and thymic progenitors, were the source of high day-60 TCRbeta diversity in some patients.

The CDR3 covers 15 residues. V was shortened by 5 bases and J by 1 base, with 15 bases between the two germline ends. Germline V gene lookup returns CDR1 SGHRS and CDR2 YFSETQ. TCRbeta library preparation incorporated unique molecular identifiers. In TCRdb, the PCR reads were re-called with MiXCR into one record per CDR3 protein. The sample yields about 290,000 distinct CDR3 sequences, 9.5% to 13% seen once. This clonotype was seen many times. Its cognate antigen is unknown. Specimen: PBMCs, collected before TCRalphabeta/CD19-depleted stem cell transplant. The receptor's source is a boy under two years old with acute myeloid leukemia, due to receive a stem cell transplant. The chain joins TRBV5-1 to TRBJ1-1; no clear D. CDR3 bases: TGCGCCAGCAGGCCTGGGAGGCGACCGAACACTGAAGCTTTCTTT. Translating gives CASRPGRRPNTEAFF. Based on the CDR3 plus reference TRBV5-1 and TRBJ1-1, the full variable domain is KAGVTQTPRYLIKTRGQQVTLSCSPISGHRSVSWYQQTPGQGLQFLFEYFSETQRNKGNFPGRFSGRQFSNSRSEMNVSTLELGDSALYLCASRPGRRPNTEAFFGQGTRLTVV.